Presented here are 21 T cell receptor beta chains from one specimen sequenced in a study of blood T cell repertoires in COVID-19 (dated by TCRdb to the early 2020s). The library was generated by the immunoSEQ multiplex PCR assay. Imported from immuneACCESS, the table was reduced by TCRdb to in-frame sequences with V and J called. These copies leave out some clones; in studies compared against another copy, an unresolved V gene accounts for under half, and the cause of the remainder is not known. This sample comprises 80,000 to 95,000 clones, approximately 81% of them detected only once. The ten largest clones take up about 45% of the sample. Specimen: peripheral blood. The receptors were sampled from a man of 80 years or more with acute or convalescent COVID-19.

The chain combines TRBV11-1 with TRBJ2-6; D remains unclear. V gave up 3 bases and J gave up 4 bases, with 10 bases separating them. Germline-derived CDR1 and CDR2 are SGHAT and FQDESV (reference sequence). The CDR3 is made up of 15 amino acids. The CDR3 DNA reads TGTGCCAGCAGCTTGATAACAACCGGGGCCAACGTCCTGACTTTC. It translates to CASSLITTGANVLTF.

The chain uses TRBV2 and TRBJ2-6; maybe TRBD2 (6 bases). Trimming cost V 5 bases and J 0 bases, with 14 bases left between them. The CDR3 length is 17 residues. The germline gives CDR1 SNHLY, CDR2 FYNNEI. The CDR3 DNA follows: TGTGCCAGCAGTCGTAGCGGAGACCTCTCTGGGGCCAACGTCCTGACTTTC. Encoded protein: CASSRSGDLSGANVLTF. The complete variable domain, with remaining parts taken from reference TRBV2 and TRBJ2-6, reads EPEVTQTPSHQVTQMGQEVILRCVPISNHLYFYWYRQILGQKVEFLVSFYNNEISEKSEIFDDQFSVERPDGSNFTLKIRSTKLEDSAMYFCASSRSGDLSGANVLTFGAGSRLTVL.

V usage is TRBV5-4 and J usage is TRBJ2-5; 8 nucleotides match TRBD2. Germline CDR1 and CDR2: SGHNT and YYREEE (reference sequence). Germline trimming cut 3 bases from V and 1 base from J; bases unmatched to any gene: 5. The CDR3 runs to 15 residues. CDR3 DNA: TGTGCCAGCAGCTCCGACGGGGGGGGCCAAGAGACCCAGTACTTC. The encoded protein is CASSSDGGGQETQYF.

This clone was seen just once. V is TRBV3-1 (or the pseudogene TRBV3-2) and J is TRBJ2-2, with D uncertain. CDR1 is LGHDT, CDR2 YNNKEL, per germline (reference sequence). The CDR3 length is 14 residues. The V end lost 1 base, the J end lost 1 base, and 4 bases lay between the germline ends. Here the CDR3 reads CASSQVQNTGELFF. The CDR3 coding sequence is TGTGCCAGCAGCCAAGTTCAGAACACCGGGGAGCTGTTTTTT.

The V and J genes are TRBV4-1 and TRBJ1-2, with D perhaps matching TRBD1 (5 bases). Trimming took off 1 base at V and 6 bases at J, with 12 bases between the two ends. CDR1 is MGHRA and CDR2 is YSYEKL in the germline V gene. The CDR3 runs to 14 residues. The CDR3 loop is CASSQVSPRDGYTF. CDR3 in DNA: TGCGCCAGCAGCCAAGTATCACCCAGGGATGGCTACACCTTC.

This chain joins TRBV2 and TRBJ2-7; 13 bases map to TRBD2. Germline values: CDR1 SNHLY, CDR2 FYNNEI. The CDR3 covers 16 residues. V dropped 5 bases and J dropped 0; count of bases not matched to a gene: 4. The CDR3 nucleotides read TGTGCCAGCAGTCGACTAGCGGGGGGAAGCTCCTACGAGCAGTACTTC. Residues: CASSRLAGGSSYEQYF.

The rearrangement uses TRBV2 and TRBJ1-5, with D uncertain. Germline assignment: CDR1 SNHLY and CDR2 FYNNEI. V lost 7 bases and J lost 2, with 9 bases in between. The CDR3 consists of 13 residues. CDR3 amino acids: CASTGLRNQPQHF. In DNA, the CDR3 is TGTGCCAGCACTGGACTTCGCAATCAGCCCCAGCATTTT.

This chain uses TRBV19 with TRBJ1-1, with a possible D match to TRBD1 (6 bases). CDR1 LNHDA and CDR2 SQIVND come from the germline V gene (reference sequence). V lost 5 bases, J lost 4 bases, and 17 bases lay in between. The CDR3 is 15 amino acids. CDR3 amino acids: CASSRGGSGITEAFF. DNA of the CDR3: TGTGCCAGTAGTCGGGGGGGCTCGGGTATCACTGAAGCTTTCTTT.

The V and J genes are TRBV3-1 (or the pseudogene TRBV3-2) and TRBJ1-1, with 10 positions matching TRBD1. With V trimmed by 4 bases and J by 4 bases, 12 bases remained unmatched. Germline V CDR1 and CDR2: LGHDT, YNNKEL (reference sequence). This CDR3 is built from 17 residues. The CDR3 loop is CASSLSRDRGVGTEAFF. CDR3 nucleotide sequence: TGTGCCAGCAGCCTTTCCCGGGACAGGGGCGTGGGCACTGAAGCTTTCTTT.

V gene TRBV11-2 combines with J gene TRBJ1-1; maybe TRBD1 (6 bases). CDR3 length: 15 residues. Germline assignment: CDR1 SGHAT and CDR2 FQNNGV. Between the trimmed V and J ends, which lost 1 base and 1 base, there was a span of 10 bases. CDR3: CASSLVGTSNTEAFF. The CDR3 DNA reads TGTGCCAGCAGCTTAGTCGGGACATCGAACACTGAAGCTTTCTTT.

V is TRBV5-1 and J is TRBJ1-5; TRBD1 matches 8 bases. Germline assignment: CDR1 SGHRS and CDR2 YFSETQ. V was pared by 5 bases and J by 0 bases, with 13 bases of the junction left unmatched. The CDR3 extends over 18 amino acids. CDR3 residues: CASSPGQGGSYSNQPQHF. The CDR3 DNA is TGCGCCAGCAGTCCCGGACAGGGAGGGAGCTATAGCAATCAGCCCCAGCATTTT.

This sequence joins TRBV11-2 and TRBJ1-1; 7 nucleotides align to TRBD1. This CDR3 is 17 amino acids long. Germline V gene data show CDR1 as SGHAT and CDR2 as FQNNGV. With V trimmed by 1 base and J by 0 bases, 8 bases remained unmatched. CDR3 sequence: CASSLGGQYSMNTEAFF. CDR3 DNA sequence: TGTGCCAGCAGCTTAGGGGGACAGTATAGTATGAACACTGAAGCTTTCTTT.

This clone was picked up one time. The rearrangement joins TRBV11-2 to TRBJ1-1, with D maybe TRBD1 (6 bases). The CDR3 contains 12 residues. CDR1 SGHAT and CDR2 FQNNGV come from the germline V gene. V was pared by 3 bases and J by 4 bases, with 6 bases between. The CDR3, as DNA: TGTGCCAGCAGCTTGGACAGCACTGAAGCTTTCTTT. This sequence encodes CASSLDSTEAFF.

The chain couples TRBV11-2 to TRBJ2-7; 8 bases fit TRBD1. This CDR3 is built from 14 residues. After removal of 5 bases from V and 3 bases from J, the junction contained 6 bases not matched to a gene. CDR1 and CDR2 from the germline V gene are SGHAT and FQNNGV. The CDR3 DNA reads as TGTGCCAGCAGCCCGGACAGGGCCTTCTACGAGCAGTACTTC. Encoded protein: CASSPDRAFYEQYF.

V is TRBV19 and J is TRBJ1-5; TRBD1 might be the D (5 bases). This CDR3 has 15 residues. Germline V gene data show CDR1 as LNHDA and CDR2 as SQIVND (reference sequence). The V gene lost 3 bases and the J gene lost 0 bases, with 9 bases spanning the gap. This CDR3 is CASSISGDSNQPQHF. For the CDR3, the DNA is TGTGCCAGTAGTATCTCGGGGGATAGCAATCAGCCCCAGCATTTT.

This chain connects TRBV6-2 or TRBV6-3 to TRBJ2-7, with unresolved D. This CDR3 contains 12 residues. V lost 4 bases to trimming and J lost 3 bases, with 7 bases between them. Germline V lookup: CDR1 MNHEY, CDR2 SVGEGT. DNA for the CDR3: TGTGCCAGCAGTTTGGTCGGCTACGAGCAGTACTTC. Residues: CASSLVGYEQYF.

The chain is built from TRBV6-1 and TRBJ2-7, with a weak D call TRBD1 (5 bases). Germline V gene data show CDR1 as MNHNS and CDR2 as SASEGT. V gave up 3 bases and J gave up 0 bases, with 9 bases separating them. This CDR3 comprises 14 residues. The CDR3 coding sequence is TGTGCCAGCAGTGACACAGGCTACTCCTACGAGCAGTACTTC. It encodes CASSDTGYSYEQYF.

The J gene is TRBJ2-7, the V gene TRBV19; 9 bases map to TRBD1. Germline CDR1 LNHDA, CDR2 SQIVND (reference sequence). V trimming: 5 bases; J trimming: 3 bases; junction bases outside the gene matches: 8. This CDR3 region has 15 residues. The CDR3 bases are TGTGCCAGTAGTCCTCAGACAGGGGGGAGCTACGAGCAGTACTTC. This encodes CASSPQTGGSYEQYF.

This clone was found once. V is TRBV24-1 and J is TRBJ2-1, with TRBD2 identical over 7 bases. CDR1 is KGHDR, CDR2 SFDVKD, per germline. The length of the CDR3 is 17 residues. V shed 3 bases and J 0 bases; nucleotides not matched to a gene: 7. CDR3 sequence reads: CATSDPASGGSYNEQFF. The CDR3 DNA reads as TGTGCCACCAGTGATCCGGCTAGCGGAGGCTCCTACAATGAGCAGTTCTTC.

The V call is TRBV11-2, the J call TRBJ2-7, with 15 bases matching TRBD2. Germline V gene lookup returns CDR1 SGHAT and CDR2 FQNNGV. V trimming: 5 bases; J trimming: 6 bases; junction bases outside the gene matches: 2. The CDR3 sequence is 14 residues long. CDR3 sequence reads: CASSRTSGRVEQYF. CDR3 in DNA: TGTGCCAGCAGCCGGACTAGCGGGAGGGTCGAGCAGTACTTC.

J is TRBJ1-1 and V is TRBV28; no clear D gene. Per the germline V gene, CDR1 is MDHEN and CDR2 is SYDVKM. The CDR3 has 14 amino acids. Deletions cut 5 bases from V and 0 bases from J, with 10 bases between. CDR3 in amino acids: CASSQRLLNTEAFF. In nucleotides, the CDR3 is TGTGCCAGCAGTCAGAGGCTCCTGAACACTGAAGCTTTCTTT.